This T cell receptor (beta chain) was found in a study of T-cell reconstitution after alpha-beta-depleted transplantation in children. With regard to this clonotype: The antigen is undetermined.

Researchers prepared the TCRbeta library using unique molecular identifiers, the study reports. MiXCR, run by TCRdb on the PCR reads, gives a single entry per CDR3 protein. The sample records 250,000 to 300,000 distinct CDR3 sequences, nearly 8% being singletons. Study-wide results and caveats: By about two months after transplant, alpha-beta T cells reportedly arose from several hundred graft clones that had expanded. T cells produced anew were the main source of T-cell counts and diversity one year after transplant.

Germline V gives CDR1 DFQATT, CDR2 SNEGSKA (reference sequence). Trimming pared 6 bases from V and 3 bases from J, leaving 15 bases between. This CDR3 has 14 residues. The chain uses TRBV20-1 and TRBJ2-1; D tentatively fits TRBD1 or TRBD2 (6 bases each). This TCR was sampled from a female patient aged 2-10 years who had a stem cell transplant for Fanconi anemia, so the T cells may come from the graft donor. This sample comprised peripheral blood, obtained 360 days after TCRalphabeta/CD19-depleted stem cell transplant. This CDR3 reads CSAGPEGGYNEQFF. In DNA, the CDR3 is TGCAGTGCCGGTCCGGAGGGGGGCTACAATGAGCAGTTCTTC.